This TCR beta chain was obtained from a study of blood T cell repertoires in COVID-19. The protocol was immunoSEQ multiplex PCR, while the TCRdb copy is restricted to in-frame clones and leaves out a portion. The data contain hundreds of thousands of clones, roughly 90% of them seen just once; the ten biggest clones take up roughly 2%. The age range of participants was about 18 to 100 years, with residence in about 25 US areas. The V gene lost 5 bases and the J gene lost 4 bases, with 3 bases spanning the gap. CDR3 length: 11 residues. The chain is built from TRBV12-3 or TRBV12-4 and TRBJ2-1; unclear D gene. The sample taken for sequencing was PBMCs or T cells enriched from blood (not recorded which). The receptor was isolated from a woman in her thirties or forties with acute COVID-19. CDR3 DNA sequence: TGTGCCAGCAGTCGTTACAATGAGCAGTTCTTC. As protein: CASSRYNEQFF.